This passage covers 27 T cell receptor beta chains from one sample sequenced in a study of cytomegalovirus exposure and HLA in healthy donors. A multiplex PCR was run with 60 Vbeta primers and 13 Jbeta primers. Data came from immunoSEQ multiplex PCR; TCRdb stores just in-frame clones and leaves some out. The listing contains under 200,000 clones. Sequenced sample: PBMCs. All receptors derive from a man aged 25 to 45 in good health and CMV-seronegative.

The chain links TRBV29-1 to TRBJ2-3; D is uncertain. Looked up from germline, CDR1 is SQVTM and CDR2 is ANQGSEA. The CDR3 loop spans 13 amino acids. The ends were cut back, 3 bases at V and 4 bases at J, with 11 bases in the middle. For the CDR3, the DNA is TGCAGCGTTGAGGTAGTTGAGGCAGATACGCAGTATTTT. Its translation is CSVEVVEADTQYF.

V usage is TRBV7-8 and J usage is TRBJ2-1; perhaps TRBD2 as D (6 bases). This CDR3 spans 15 amino acids. CDR1 and CDR2 from the germline V gene are SGHVS and FQNEAQ. The germline V and J ends were trimmed by 5 bases and 0 bases, with 11 bases remaining between them. DNA of the CDR3: TGTGCCAGCAGCCCTAGCGTAATCTCCTACAATGAGCAGTTCTTC. Translating gives CASSPSVISYNEQFF.

The chain uses TRBV7-3 and TRBJ2-6; D unresolved. The CDR3 consists of 12 residues. Trimming shortened V by 6 bases and J by 4 bases, and 4 bases separated the two germline ends. Germline V CDR1 and CDR2: SGHTA, FQGTGA. The CDR3 sequence is CASSQGANVLTF. The CDR3 nucleotides are TGTGCCAGCAGTCAAGGGGCCAACGTCCTGACTTTC.

The chain carries TRBV28 and TRBJ2-7, with 11 bases aligning to TRBD2. The length of the CDR3 is 14 residues. Germline CDR1 reads MDHEN; CDR2 reads SYDVKM. V lost 7 bases and J lost 0; bases outside the gene matches: 2. For the CDR3, the DNA is TGTGCCAGCATAGCGGGAGGGAGCTCCTACGAGCAGTACTTC. Its protein is CASIAGGSSYEQYF.

The chain links TRBV19 to TRBJ1-2; D is unclear. The ends were cut back, 5 bases at V and 2 bases at J, with 12 bases in the middle. The CDR3 is 14 amino acids. CDR1 LNHDA and CDR2 SQIVND come from the germline V gene (reference sequence). Here the CDR3 reads CASSRWEVNYGYTF. CDR3 sequence (DNA): TGTGCCAGTAGTCGATGGGAGGTCAACTATGGCTACACCTTC.

This chain joins TRBV5-1 and TRBJ2-4; D is unresolved. There are 14 residues in the CDR3. CDR1 is SGHRS, CDR2 YFSETQ, per germline. Trimming took off 3 bases at V and 0 bases at J, with 7 bases between the two ends. CDR3 bases: TGCGCCAGCAGCTCGACTCCAGCCAAAAACATTCAGTACTTC. It encodes CASSSTPAKNIQYF.

The CDR3 bases are TGTGCCAGCAGCTCGGGACAGGGATACACTGAAGCTTTCTTT. Its translation: CASSSGQGYTEAFF. V gene TRBV7-8 combines with J gene TRBJ1-1, with 9 bases aligning to TRBD1. Unmatched junction bases numbered 3, after V lost 4 bases and J lost 3 bases. The CDR3 loop spans 14 amino acids. CDR1 and CDR2 (germline): SGHVS, FQNEAQ.

The V and J genes are TRBV7-3 and TRBJ2-1; D unclear. The V and J ends lost 2 bases and 7 bases respectively, with 12 bases between them. There are 14 residues in the CDR3. Germline lookup yields CDR1 SGHTA and CDR2 FQGTGA. In DNA form, the CDR3 reads TGTGCCAGCAGCTTAGGTAATACAATGAATGAGCAGTTCTTC. It translates to CASSLGNTMNEQFF.

The rearrangement uses TRBV7-9 and TRBJ2-7; the D is unclear. Germline lookup yields CDR1 SEHNR and CDR2 FQNEAQ (reference sequence). The germline V and J ends were trimmed by 5 bases and 3 bases, with 8 bases remaining between them. The CDR3 runs to 12 residues. The CDR3 here is CASSRALYEQYF. CDR3 DNA sequence: TGTGCCAGCAGCAGAGCCCTCTACGAGCAGTACTTC. The full variable domain, rest sourced from reference TRBV7-9 and TRBJ2-7, is DTGVSQNPRHKITKRGQNVTFRCDPISEHNRLYWYRQTLGQGPEFLTYFQNEAQLEKSRLLSDRFSAERPKGSFSTLEIQRTEQGDSAMYLCASSRALYEQYFGPGTRLTVT.

J is TRBJ1-1 and V is TRBV7-9, with 10 positions matching TRBD1. J gave up 1 base and V 1 base, and 12 bases lay outside the gene matches. The CDR3 totals 19 residues. Per germline, CDR1 SEHNR and CDR2 FQNEAQ (reference sequence). CDR3 in amino acids: CASSLGQGARGIPNTEAFF. CDR3 in DNA: TGTGCCAGCAGCTTAGGACAGGGGGCGCGGGGTATCCCGAACACTGAAGCTTTCTTT.

The chain is built from TRBV6-5 and TRBJ2-7, with TRBD2 matching over 8 bases. The CDR3 covers 14 residues. From germline, CDR1 is MNHEY and CDR2 SVGAGI. V trimming: 5 bases; J trimming: 6 bases; junction bases outside the gene matches: 9. The CDR3 reads CASSAGLVFAEQYF. The CDR3 DNA reads TGTGCCAGCAGTGCGGGACTAGTCTTCGCCGAGCAGTACTTC.

This chain's CDR3 is CASSQILASGANVLTF. DNA for the CDR3: TGTGCCAGCAGCCAAATACTAGCGTCTGGGGCCAACGTCCTGACTTTC. V usage is TRBV4-2 and J usage is TRBJ2-6; 7 bases align to TRBD2. Germline CDR1 LGHNA, CDR2 YNFKEQ. The CDR3 totals 16 residues. V was clipped by 2 bases and J by 1 base; unmatched bases: 2.

The chain is built from TRBV18 and TRBJ2-7; tentatively, D is TRBD2 (6 bases). Trimming removed 0 bases from V and 8 bases from J, with 11 bases in between. Germline CDR1 and CDR2: KGHSH and LQKENI. This CDR3 comprises 13 residues. CDR3 residues: CASSPPFREQQYF. For the CDR3, the DNA is TGTGCCAGCTCACCACCGTTCCGGGAGCAGCAGTACTTC.

The J gene is TRBJ2-1, the V gene TRBV7-9, with TRBD2 matching over 10 bases. Germline V lookup: CDR1 SEHNR, CDR2 FQNEAQ (reference sequence). The trim removed 3 bases at V and 7 bases at J, leaving 3 bases unmatched. The CDR3 loop spans 14 amino acids. This CDR3 is CASSFSGGTNEQFF. CDR3 bases: TGTGCCAGCAGCTTTAGCGGGGGGACTAATGAGCAGTTCTTC.

This sequence joins TRBV5-1 and TRBJ2-5; 7 nucleotides line up with TRBD1. J lost 2 bases, V lost 2 bases, and 6 bases had no gene match. The CDR3 is made up of 15 amino acids. CDR1 SGHRS and CDR2 YFSETQ come from the germline V gene. CDR3 in amino acids: CASSFTDRLQETQYF. The DNA for the CDR3 is TGCGCCAGCAGCTTTACGGACAGGCTTCAAGAGACCCAGTACTTC.

The chain carries TRBV5-1 and TRBJ1-4; the D is unclear. The CDR3 sequence is 14 residues long. Germline CDR1 and CDR2: SGHRS and YFSETQ. V lost 2 bases, J lost 4 bases, and 9 bases lay in between. CDR3 sequence (DNA): TGCGCCAGCAGCTTTGGGCAGATTAATGAAAAACTGTTTTTT. Protein sequence: CASSFGQINEKLFF.

The chain uses TRBV5-1 and TRBJ2-7, with 11 bases that match TRBD2. V trimming: 0 bases; J trimming: 4 bases; junction bases outside the gene matches: 6. The germline CDR1 and CDR2 sequences are SGHRS and YFSETQ. This CDR3 region has 16 residues. The CDR3 bases are TGCGCCAGCAGCTTGGCCCGACTAGCGGGATCGTACGAGCAGTACTTC. This sequence encodes CASSLARLAGSYEQYF. The entire variable domain, with the rest obtained from reference TRBV5-1 and TRBJ2-7, is as follows: KAGVTQTPRYLIKTRGQQVTLSCSPISGHRSVSWYQQTPGQGLQFLFEYFSETQRNKGNFPGRFSGRQFSNSRSEMNVSTLELGDSALYLCASSLARLAGSYEQYFGPGTRLTVT.

The CDR3 loop reads CASSQGGAYSYEQYF. The CDR3 bases are TGCGCCAGCAGCCAAGGCGGGGCTTACTCCTACGAGCAGTACTTC. This chain links TRBV4-1 with TRBJ2-5, with D possibly being TRBD2 (6 bases). Gene TRBJ2-7 matches the end of the DNA better, so the J call may be wrong. CDR3 length: 15 residues. In germline, CDR1 is MGHRA, CDR2 YSYEKL.

The chain carries TRBV6-1 and TRBJ1-6, with unresolved D. Per the germline V gene, CDR1 is MNHNS and CDR2 is SASEGT. V was trimmed by 1 base and J by 10 bases, leaving 11 bases between them. There are 14 residues in the CDR3. CDR3 DNA sequence: TGTGCCAGCAGTGAAGACGGTAATTTGTCACCCCTCCACTTT. Translation gives CASSEDGNLSPLHF.

The chain combines TRBV28 with TRBJ1-1; TRBD1 matches 9 bases. From germline, CDR1 is MDHEN and CDR2 SYDVKM. The J segment lost 10 bases and the V segment lost 7 bases, leaving 13 bases of the junction unmatched. The CDR3 is 14 residues long. The CDR3 sequence is CASTGTGWLWGAFF. In nucleotides, the CDR3 is TGTGCCAGCACAGGGACAGGGTGGCTTTGGGGAGCTTTCTTT. The full variable domain, rest sourced from reference TRBV28 and TRBJ1-1, is DVKVTQSSRYLVKRTGEKVFLECVQDMDHENMFWYRQDPGLGLRLIYFSYDVKMKEKGDIPEGYSVSREKKERFSLILESASTNQTSMYLCASTGTGWLWGAFFGQGTRLTVV.

Points on this clone: Other DNA sequences in this specimen translate into the identical CDR3. V usage is TRBV6-5 and J usage is TRBJ1-1; 7 nucleotides line up with TRBD1. V shed 6 bases and J 1 base; nucleotides not matched to a gene: 11. The germline V gene has CDR1 MNHEY and CDR2 SVGAGI. There are 16 residues in the CDR3. CDR3 protein: CASRYGQAFSNTEAFF. CDR3 nucleotides: TGTGCCAGCAGATACGGACAGGCTTTTTCGAACACTGAAGCTTTCTTT.

The CDR3 DNA sequence: TGTGCCAGCAGCGTAGTAGCGGGGGATCACAATGAGCAGTTCTTC. The encoded protein is CASSVVAGDHNEQFF. The chain combines TRBV9 with TRBJ2-1; 9 bases are shared with TRBD2. The CDR3 has 15 amino acids. In germline, CDR1 is SGDLS, CDR2 YYNGEE. V shed 0 bases and J 5 bases; nucleotides not matched to a gene: 3.

V usage is TRBV11-3 and J usage is TRBJ2-5; 9 positions match TRBD1. The junction had 4 bases not matched to a gene; V was cut back by 4 bases and J by 1 base. CDR1 and CDR2 (germline): SGHNT, YENEEA. CDR3 length equals 15 residues. CDR3 bases: TGTGCCAGCAGCTCGGGACAGGGAATCCAAGAGACCCAGTACTTC. The encoded protein is CASSSGQGIQETQYF.

The chain couples TRBV4-2 to TRBJ2-2; 9 bases are a match to TRBD2. V was clipped by 4 bases and J by 4 bases; unmatched bases: 7. Germline-derived CDR1 and CDR2 are LGHNA and YNFKEQ. The CDR3 is 16 residues long. The CDR3 loop reads CASSPLAGAGTGELFF. The CDR3 nucleotides read TGTGCCAGCAGCCCCTTAGCGGGAGCGGGCACCGGGGAGCTGTTTTTT.

This sequence joins TRBV28 and TRBJ1-2; 8 bases are shared with TRBD1. CDR3 length equals 13 residues. V was pared by 6 bases and J by 3 bases, with 3 bases of the junction left unmatched. Germline assignment: CDR1 MDHEN and CDR2 SYDVKM. In DNA form, the CDR3 reads TGTGCCAGCAGGCCGACAGGGGACTATGGCTACACCTTC. Protein product: CASRPTGDYGYTF.

The chain is built from TRBV2 and TRBJ1-2; TRBD1 is a possible D gene (5 bases). Germline values: CDR1 SNHLY, CDR2 FYNNEI. With 7 bases removed from V and 6 bases from J, the gap between germline ends came to 18 bases. CDR3 length: 14 amino acids. The CDR3 loop reads CASTRAGPGNGYTF. The CDR3 coding sequence is TGTGCCAGCACCAGAGCGGGGCCGGGCAATGGCTACACCTTC. Looking up the rest from reference TRBV2 and TRBJ1-2 gives the full variable domain: EPEVTQTPSHQVTQMGQEVILRCVPISNHLYFYWYRQILGQKVEFLVSFYNNEISEKSEIFDDQFSVERPDGSNFTLKIRSTKLEDSAMYFCASTRAGPGNGYTFGSGTRLTVV.

The chain links TRBV25-1 to TRBJ1-2, with D possibly being TRBD1 (6 bases). The CDR3 extends over 14 amino acids. Per germline, CDR1 MGHDK and CDR2 SYGVNS. Trimming took off 2 bases at V and 1 base at J, with 8 bases between the two ends. CDR3 sequence reads: CASSEGQYNYGYTF. The CDR3 bases are TGTGCCAGCAGTGAAGGACAGTATAACTATGGCTACACCTTC.